The 3 T cell receptor beta chains reported below all come from one sample, sequenced in a study of regulatory T cells. Findings of the study overall: In CD3G-deficient patients, conventional CD4+ T cells were enriched for hydrophobic CDR3 residues at positions 6 and 7.

No antigen has been identified for these receptors. Amplification used 52 TRBV primers and 13 TRBJ primers. Sequenced by immunoSEQ multiplex PCR; TCRdb stores in-frame clones only, minus some. Among 25,000 or so clones listed, about 88% were seen once. Material for sequencing was conventional CD4+ T cells sorted from blood. The origin of the receptors is a child under 18 with CD3G deficiency.

The rearrangement uses TRBV6-1 and TRBJ1-5, with 10 nucleotides matching TRBD1. Germline CDR1 is MNHNS and CDR2 is SASEGT. V lost 4 bases to trimming and J lost 6 bases; unmatched junction nucleotides: 3. There are 14 residues in the CDR3. The CDR3 region has the DNA TGTGCCAGCAGTGGACAGGGGGCAATTCAGCCCCAGCATTTT. Amino acids: CASSGQGAIQPQHF.

The chain uses TRBV7-9 and TRBJ1-4, with 11 bases that match TRBD1. Germline trimming cut 1 base from V and 7 bases from J; bases unmatched to any gene: 5. This CDR3 is built from 16 residues. Germline CDR1 SEHNR, CDR2 FQNEAQ (reference sequence). This CDR3 is CASSLGTGGVGEKLFF. The CDR3 DNA is TGTGCCAGCAGCTTAGGGACAGGGGGCGTCGGTGAAAAACTGTTTTTT.

The table lists this clone with a count of one. The rearrangement uses TRBV19 and TRBJ2-2; 11 nucleotides line up with TRBD2. CDR3 size: 16 residues. Germline V gene lookup returns CDR1 LNHDA and CDR2 SQIVND (reference sequence). The J segment lost 4 bases and the V segment lost 0 bases, leaving 1 base of the junction unmatched. Here the CDR3 DNA reads TGTGCCAGTAGTATAGACGGACTAGCGGGCACCGGGGAGCTGTTTTTT. Translating gives CASSIDGLAGTGELFF.